This TCR beta chain was sequenced for a study of radiation and T cells in renal cell carcinoma. The overall study: Nephrectomy followed 15 Gy stereotactic body radiation by 4 weeks. Overall study findings and caveats: Pretreatment tumor biopsies were lacking, so baseline clonotypes are unknown. In blood, top tumor clones expanded by 2 weeks, shrinking by 4.

Regarding this clone: Its antigen is unknown.

The table came from immunoSEQ multiplex PCR; TCRdb's copy has only in-frame clones and leaves some out. This sample has around 94,000 clones, with approximately 86% found just once. Time point denoted: baseline pretreatment blood. Treatment described: 15 Gy SBRT to primary tumor, nephrectomy 4 weeks later. Serial blood draws occurred at baseline and 2 and 4 weeks post-SBRT. V lost 3 bases to trimming and J lost 4 bases; unmatched junction nucleotides: 8. Germline V lookup: CDR1 SGHAT, CDR2 FQDESV (reference sequence). The CDR3 extends over 16 amino acids. The material sequenced was blood, taken from a patient whose treatment included radiotherapy and nephrectomy. The origin of this receptor is a middle-aged man with renal cell carcinoma. The chain couples TRBV11-1 to TRBJ2-5; TRBD1 agrees at 10 bases. The CDR3 region has the DNA TGTGCCAGCAGCTTGGACGGACAGGGGGTACGAGAGACCCAGTACTTC. Amino acids: CASSLDGQGVRETQYF.